The clone carrying this T cell receptor (beta chain) is a singleton in its sample. Its specificity is unknown. The table came from immunoSEQ multiplex PCR; TCRdb's copy has only in-frame clones and leaves some out. The table lists over 40,000 clones, 80% to 95% of them singletons. This sample is drawn from a study of lymphopenia after photon versus proton radiotherapy. Germline V lookup: CDR1 MDHEN, CDR2 SYDVKM. This CDR3 contains 16 residues. The ends were cut back, 6 bases at V and 0 bases at J, with 15 bases in the middle. Study-wide results and limits: A bigger post-nadir fall in TCR diversity correlated inversely with survival time in deceased patients. Proton therapy kept repertoires fairly stable, unlike photons, which gained effector/memory cells.

The clonotype originates from a woman aged 40 to 50 with cholangiocarcinoma. The material sequenced was peripheral blood, taken from a patient treated with photon-based radiotherapy. This chain uses TRBV28 with TRBJ1-5, with a weak D call TRBD1 (5 bases). In nucleotides, the CDR3 is TGTGCCAGCAGAGGTACGGGACGGCTTAGCAATCAGCCCCAGCATTTT. This sequence encodes CASRGTGRLSNQPQHF.